The rows below give T cell receptor beta chains drawn from one sample of a study of blood T cell repertoires in COVID-19. The method was immunoSEQ multiplex PCR; TCRdb's version includes in-frame clones alone and lacks a portion of them. The sample shows under 250,000 clones, around 84% of them seen only once. Sequenced: peripheral blood. Receptors were obtained from a man aged 50 or older with COVID-19, enrolled during active disease. CDR3s include the opening cysteine and the closing phenylalanine or tryptophan. Each record gives: V gene, CDR3 protein.

TRBV12-3/TRBV12-4 | CASSLIGGGYTF
TRBV10-2 | CASSEGGPLSYEQYF
TRBV27 | CASSLRTGSLNTGELFF
TRBV7-9 | CASSLPKGQDFGHEQYF
TRBV19 | CASRPSDRGRVEQYF
TRBV7-3 | CASSRDFGNEQFF
TRBV2 | CASSEGLAGGEQYF
TRBV7-2 | CASSLKRGLAGVSYNEQFF
TRBV5-6 | CASSLARDRPDSGNTIYF
TRBV6-6 | CASSPTAGTGLVKLNTEAFF
TRBV9 | CASSVTGGPYEQYF
TRBV4-1 | CASSQDRSGTGENYGYTF
TRBV6-5 | CASWVRQNTEAFF
TRBV4-1 | CASSPDSGAPGELFF
TRBV18 | CASSHGTGSKSSYEQYF
TRBV27 | CASSLPTGFTEAFF
TRBV7-2 | CASSSKWGQGVQPQHF
TRBV2 | CASRPWGGMTNEQYF
TRBV5-1 | CASSHRDRGYEQYF
TRBV27 | CASRYRDRRSGANVLTF
TRBV7-9 | CASSLTLTGGARLDTQYF
TRBV5-1 | CASSPGFVFSGSYNEQFF
TRBV30 | CAWSAGGTYRYEQYF
TRBV4-2 | CASSQVDRKDTQYF
TRBV5-4 | CASSSGTSGSLETQYF
TRBV15 | CATSRERGDLSEQYF
TRBV5-1 | CASSFSGPDDSPLHF
TRBV10-3 | CAISEGLAGGSKNIQYF
TRBV3-1/TRBV3-2 | CASSQGREIYNEQFF
TRBV18 | CASSPKTSGSNPGELFF
TRBV21-1 | CASSKIKDGSNSGANVLTF
TRBV29-1 | CSVEERGTYEQYF
TRBV7-2 | CASSRDRGHYNEQFF
TRBV11-2 | CASSGDRNRSPLHF
TRBV5-4 | CASSLASLHEQYF
TRBV7-3 | CASSLGQATDTQYF
TRBV5-1 | CASSLGLTGGGGMNTEAFF
TRBV7-9 | CASSLARGAGTEAFF
TRBV6-6 | CASSYSGEGYTF
TRBV14 | CASSPPGQGFGYTF
TRBV5-1 | CASSRLAGSSYEQYF